The 22 T cell receptor beta chains in this list originate from one sample, sequenced in a study of blood T cell repertoires in COVID-19. Data came from immunoSEQ multiplex PCR; TCRdb stores just in-frame clones and leaves some out. The repertoire consists of 200,000 to 250,000 clones, with around 91% occurring once and the leading ten covering around 16%. Sequenced: PBMCs or T cells enriched from blood (not recorded which). All receptors derive from a man aged 30 to 45 who had been exposed to COVID-19.

V gene TRBV19 combines with J gene TRBJ1-5; 11 nucleotides align to TRBD1. V lost 3 bases, J lost 6 bases, and 7 bases stayed unmatched. The CDR3 has 16 amino acids. The germline V gene has CDR1 LNHDA and CDR2 SQIVND (reference sequence). The DNA of the CDR3 is TGTGCCAGTAGTATGCCTCGGGGACAGGGGGGTCAGCCCCAGCATTTT. Protein sequence: CASSMPRGQGGQPQHF.

The chain couples TRBV7-2 to TRBJ1-2; possible D gene TRBD1, 5 bases. Trimming pared 3 bases from V and 4 bases from J, leaving 21 bases between. The CDR3 loop spans 17 amino acids. CDR1 is SGHTA and CDR2 is FQGNSA in the germline V gene. CDR3: CASSFTAGQGWSYGYTF. In DNA, the CDR3 is TGTGCCAGCAGCTTTACTGCGGGGCAAGGGTGGTCCTATGGCTACACCTTC.

The chain recombines TRBV7-9 with TRBJ1-2; the match to TRBD1 covers 7 bases. This CDR3 region has 18 residues. Losses at the gene ends were 3 bases for V and 2 bases for J; bases not matched to a gene: 15. From germline, CDR1 is SEHNR and CDR2 FQNEAQ (reference sequence). CDR3 sequence: CASSFPHTPGTENYGYTF. The CDR3 bases are TGTGCCAGCAGCTTCCCCCACACTCCCGGGACAGAGAACTATGGCTACACCTTC.

V is TRBV12-5 and J is TRBJ2-3; possible D gene TRBD1, 5 bases. V was shortened by 2 bases and J by 4 bases, with 10 bases between the two germline ends. The CDR3 extends over 14 amino acids. The germline gives CDR1 LGHNT, CDR2 FRNRAP. DNA for the CDR3: TGTGCTAGTGGTTTGCAGGGCGGTTCAGATACGCAGTATTTT. It specifies CASGLQGGSDTQYF.

The chain links TRBV7-9 to TRBJ2-5; 12 bases match TRBD2. Germline CDR1 is SEHNR and CDR2 is FQNEAQ (reference sequence). V dropped 2 bases and J dropped 2; count of bases not matched to a gene: 9. The CDR3 extends over 18 amino acids. CDR3 region: CASSLYRLAGERQETQYF. The CDR3 DNA is TGTGCCAGCAGCTTATATAGACTAGCGGGAGAGAGGCAAGAGACCCAGTACTTC.

Details on this clone: Germline and junction disagree at one end, which may indicate a read error. CDR3 DNA: TGTGCCAGCAGTGACTCGGAACTAGCGGGGGGAGAAGAGCTGTTCTTC. Amino acids: CASSDSELAGGEELFF. The rearrangement uses TRBV6-4 and TRBJ2-1; 12 nucleotides align to TRBD2. CDR3 size: 16 residues. Per germline, CDR1 MRHNA and CDR2 SNTAGT.

CDR3 DNA sequence: TGCAGCGTTGAAGATCCTCTGTCTGAAGCTTTCTTT. Its protein product is CSVEDPLSEAFF. J is TRBJ1-1 and V is TRBV29-1; D remains unclear. CDR3 length: 12 residues. CDR1 and CDR2 from the germline V gene are SQVTM and ANQGSEA. Trimming shortened V by 0 bases and J by 6 bases, and 8 bases separated the two germline ends.

This chain joins TRBV28 and TRBJ1-6; D is perhaps TRBD1 (6 bases). Trimming shortened V by 8 bases and J by 10 bases, and 12 bases separated the two germline ends. The CDR3 runs to 12 residues. Germline CDR1 MDHEN, CDR2 SYDVKM. CDR3 region: CASVSGESPLHF. In nucleotides, the CDR3 is TGTGCCAGCGTATCAGGGGAGTCACCCCTCCACTTT.

For this clone: At the DNA level, this CDR3 is encoded by other sequences in the same sample as well. V gene TRBV29-1 combines with J gene TRBJ1-3; D possibly corresponds to TRBD1 (6 bases). Germline lookup yields CDR1 SQVTM and CDR2 ANQGSEA. The CDR3 is 12 amino acids. V dropped 7 bases and J dropped 3 bases, with 10 bases sitting between them. The chain's CDR3 is CSAGGIGNTIYF. In DNA, the CDR3 is TGCAGCGCGGGGGGCATTGGAAACACCATATATTTT.

The chain couples TRBV10-3 to TRBJ1-2; the D gene is possibly TRBD1 (6 bases). The CDR3 is 14 residues long. With 5 bases removed from V and 4 bases from J, the gap between germline ends came to 14 bases. In germline, CDR1 is ENHRY, CDR2 SYGVKD. CDR3 DNA sequence: TGTGCCATCAGTCCCCCAGGGGAGGGCTATGGCTACACCTTC. This gives the protein CAISPPGEGYGYTF.

The chain has TRBV5-1 and TRBJ1-5; D is perhaps TRBD1 (6 bases). Trimming removed 4 bases from V and 0 bases from J, with 11 bases in between. Germline V CDR1 and CDR2: SGHRS, YFSETQ. The CDR3 loop spans 15 amino acids. CDR3 sequence reads: CASSLRGDSNQPQHF. DNA for the CDR3: TGCGCCAGCAGCCTCAGGGGCGATAGCAATCAGCCCCAGCATTTT.

The chain is built from TRBV7-8 and TRBJ2-1; D is undetermined. CDR1 is SGHVS and CDR2 is FQNEAQ in the germline V gene. The CDR3 is made up of 17 amino acids. The V end was cut by 1 base, the J end by 1 base, with 14 bases between. The CDR3 protein is CASSLVRPPSSYNEQFF. The CDR3, as DNA: TGTGCCAGCAGCTTAGTGCGGCCACCTTCGTCCTACAATGAGCAGTTCTTC.

The V gene is TRBV27, the J gene TRBJ2-7; D perhaps matches TRBD2 (5 bases). The CDR3 consists of 13 residues. Looked up from germline, CDR1 is MNHEY and CDR2 is SMNVEV (reference sequence). Trimming took 6 bases from V and 3 from J, leaving 12 bases between them. The CDR3 bases are TGTGCCAGCAGACCCCCGGGGAGCTACGAGCAGTACTTC. Residues: CASRPPGSYEQYF.

This clone was picked up one time. This sequence joins TRBV7-6 and TRBJ1-3, with D tentatively TRBD1 (6 bases). V lost 1 base and J lost 4, with 20 bases in between. Germline V gene sequence: CDR1 SGHVS, CDR2 FNYEAQ. This CDR3 is 18 amino acids long. In nucleotides, the CDR3 is TGTGCCAGCAGCTTAGTTCGGGGTTTCCAGGGGATGGGAAACACCATATATTTT. Its protein product is CASSLVRGFQGMGNTIYF.

This chain joins TRBV18 and TRBJ2-7; TRBD1 is a possible D gene (6 bases). Germline V CDR1 and CDR2: KGHSH, LQKENI. V lost 3 bases and J lost 3, with 9 bases in between. CDR3 size: 13 residues. For the CDR3, the DNA is TGTGCCAGCTCACCCGGACAGAACTACGAGCAGTACTTC. Protein: CASSPGQNYEQYF. The full variable domain, completed using reference TRBV18 and TRBJ2-7, is NAGVMQNPRHLVRRRGQEARLRCSPMKGHSHVYWYRQLPEEGLKFMVYLQKENIIDESGMPKERFSAEFPKEGPSILRIQQVVRGDSAAYFCASSPGQNYEQYFGPGTRLTVT.

This clone was seen once. This sequence joins TRBV4-3 and TRBJ2-1; 7 bases align to TRBD1. The germline gives CDR1 LGHNA, CDR2 YSLEER. The J segment lost 7 bases and the V segment lost 1 base, leaving 10 bases of the junction unmatched. The CDR3 runs 16 residues. The CDR3 region has the DNA TGCGCCAGCAGCCAAGTTATGTCAGGGGGTGGAAATGAGCAGTTCTTC. Translating gives CASSQVMSGGGNEQFF.

J is TRBJ1-2 and V is TRBV5-1; D is uncertain. The length of the CDR3 is 14 residues. In germline, CDR1 is SGHRS, CDR2 YFSETQ. Trimming removed 3 bases at V and 7 bases at J, with 16 bases between. The CDR3 sequence is CASSSLGGSGGYTF. For the CDR3, the DNA is TGCGCCAGCAGCTCGCTGGGAGGCAGCGGTGGCTACACCTTC.

The chain joins TRBV20-1 to TRBJ2-2; 12 nucleotides line up with TRBD2. J was trimmed by 4 bases and V by 3 bases; bases with no gene match: 9. The germline V gene encodes CDR1 DFQATT and CDR2 SNEGSKA (reference sequence). This CDR3 spans 17 amino acids. As DNA, the CDR3 is TGCAGTGCTAGTTCCTCTAGCGGGGGGGCGGTCACCGGGGAGCTGTTTTTT. It codes for CSASSSSGGAVTGELFF.

The chain recombines TRBV5-6 with TRBJ1-5, with D possibly TRBD1 on 6 matching bases. CDR1 is SGHDT and CDR2 is YYEEEE in the germline V gene. The CDR3 totals 13 residues. Trimming removed 3 bases at V and 9 bases at J, with 13 bases between. CDR3 DNA sequence: TGTGCCAGCAGCTCAAGGGGGTTATGGCCCCAGCATTTT. This encodes CASSSRGLWPQHF.

The V call is TRBV6-5, the J call TRBJ2-7; D possibly corresponds to TRBD1 (6 bases). The length of the CDR3 is 15 residues. The germline CDR1 and CDR2 sequences are MNHEY and SVGAGI. V lost 6 bases to trimming and J lost 1 base, with 16 bases between them. This chain's CDR3 is CASRVGADASYEQYF. CDR3 bases: TGTGCCAGCAGGGTGGGGGCAGACGCTTCCTACGAGCAGTACTTC.

The chain uses TRBV25-1 and TRBJ1-4; 9 bases agree with TRBD1. The CDR3 consists of 15 residues. CDR1 is MGHDK, CDR2 SYGVNS, per germline. Unmatched junction bases numbered 4, after V lost 3 bases and J lost 5 bases. CDR3 region: CASSDATGGNEKLFF. DNA for the CDR3: TGTGCCAGCAGTGACGCGACAGGGGGGAATGAAAAACTGTTTTTT.

The chain uses TRBV6-4 and TRBJ2-2; 7 bases line up with TRBD2. Germline trimming cut 6 bases from V and 4 bases from J; bases unmatched to any gene: 8. The CDR3 has 15 residues. The germline gives CDR1 MRHNA, CDR2 SNTAGT. The CDR3 spells CASSVRGSFTGELFF. The CDR3 DNA follows: TGTGCCAGCAGCGTGCGGGGGAGCTTCACCGGGGAGCTGTTTTTT.